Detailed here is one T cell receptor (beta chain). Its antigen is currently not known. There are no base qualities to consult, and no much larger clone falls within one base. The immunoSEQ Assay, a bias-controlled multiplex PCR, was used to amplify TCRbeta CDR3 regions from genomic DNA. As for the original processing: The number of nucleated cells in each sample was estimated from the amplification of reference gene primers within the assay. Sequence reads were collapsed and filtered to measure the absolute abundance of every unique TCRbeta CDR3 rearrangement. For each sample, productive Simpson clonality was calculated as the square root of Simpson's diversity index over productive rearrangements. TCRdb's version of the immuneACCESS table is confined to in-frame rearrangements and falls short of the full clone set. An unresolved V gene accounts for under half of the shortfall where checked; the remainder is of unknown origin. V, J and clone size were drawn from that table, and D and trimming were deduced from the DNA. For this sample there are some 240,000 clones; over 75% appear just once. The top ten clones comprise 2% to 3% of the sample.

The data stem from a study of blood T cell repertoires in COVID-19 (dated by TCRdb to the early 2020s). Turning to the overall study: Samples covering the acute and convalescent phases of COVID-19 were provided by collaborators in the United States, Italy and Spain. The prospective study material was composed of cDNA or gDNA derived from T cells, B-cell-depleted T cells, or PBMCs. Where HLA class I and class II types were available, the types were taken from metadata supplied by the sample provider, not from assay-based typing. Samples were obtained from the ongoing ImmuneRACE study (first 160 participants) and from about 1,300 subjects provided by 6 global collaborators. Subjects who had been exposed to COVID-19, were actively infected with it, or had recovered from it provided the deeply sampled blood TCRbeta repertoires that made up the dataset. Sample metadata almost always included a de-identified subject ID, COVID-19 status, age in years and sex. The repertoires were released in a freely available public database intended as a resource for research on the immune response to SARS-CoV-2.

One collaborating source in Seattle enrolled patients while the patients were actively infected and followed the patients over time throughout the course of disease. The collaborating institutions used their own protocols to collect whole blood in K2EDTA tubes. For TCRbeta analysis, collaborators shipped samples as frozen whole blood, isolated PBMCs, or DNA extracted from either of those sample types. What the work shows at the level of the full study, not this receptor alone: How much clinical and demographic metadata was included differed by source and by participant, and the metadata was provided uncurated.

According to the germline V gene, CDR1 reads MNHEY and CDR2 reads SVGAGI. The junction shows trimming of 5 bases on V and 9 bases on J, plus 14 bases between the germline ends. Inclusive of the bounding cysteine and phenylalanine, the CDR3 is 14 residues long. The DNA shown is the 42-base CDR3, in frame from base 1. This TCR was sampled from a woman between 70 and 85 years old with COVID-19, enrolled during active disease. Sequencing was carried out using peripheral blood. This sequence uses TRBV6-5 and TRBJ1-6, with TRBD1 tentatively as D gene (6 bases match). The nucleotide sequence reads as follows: TGTGCCAGCAGTCCTACAGGGAACCTTTCACCCCTCCACTTT. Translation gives CASSPTGNLSPLHF.